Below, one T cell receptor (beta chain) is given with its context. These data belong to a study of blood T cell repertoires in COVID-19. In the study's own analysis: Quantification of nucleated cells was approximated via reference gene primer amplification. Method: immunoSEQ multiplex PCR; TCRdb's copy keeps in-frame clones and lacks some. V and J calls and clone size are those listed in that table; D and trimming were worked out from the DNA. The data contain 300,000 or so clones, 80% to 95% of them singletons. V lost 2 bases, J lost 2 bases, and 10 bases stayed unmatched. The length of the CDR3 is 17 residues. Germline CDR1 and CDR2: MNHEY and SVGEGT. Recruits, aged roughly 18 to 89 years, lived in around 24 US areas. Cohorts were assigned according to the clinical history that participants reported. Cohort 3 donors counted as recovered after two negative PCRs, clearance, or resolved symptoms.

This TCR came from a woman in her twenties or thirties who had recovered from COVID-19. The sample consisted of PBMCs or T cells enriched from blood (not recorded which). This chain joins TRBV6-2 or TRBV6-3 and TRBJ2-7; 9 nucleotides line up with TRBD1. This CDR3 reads CASSYPNRGLGPYEQYF. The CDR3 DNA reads TGTGCCAGCAGTTACCCAAACAGGGGGCTGGGGCCCTACGAGCAGTACTTC.